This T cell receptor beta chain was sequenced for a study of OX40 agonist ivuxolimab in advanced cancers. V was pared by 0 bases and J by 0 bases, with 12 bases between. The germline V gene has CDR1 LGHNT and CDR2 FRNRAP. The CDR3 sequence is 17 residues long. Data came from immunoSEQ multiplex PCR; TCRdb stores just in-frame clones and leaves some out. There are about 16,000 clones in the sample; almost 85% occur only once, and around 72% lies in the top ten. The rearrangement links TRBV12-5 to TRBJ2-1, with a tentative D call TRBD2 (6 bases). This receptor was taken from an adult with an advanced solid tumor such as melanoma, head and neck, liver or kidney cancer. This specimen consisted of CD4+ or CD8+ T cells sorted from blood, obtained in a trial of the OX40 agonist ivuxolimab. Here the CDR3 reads CASGLVPRGSSYNEQFF. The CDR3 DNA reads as TGTGCTAGTGGTTTGGTACCTCGGGGGAGCTCCTACAATGAGCAGTTCTTC.